The entry below describes one T cell receptor (beta chain). What it binds is unknown. Sequencing used immunoSEQ multiplex PCR; TCRdb keeps in-frame clones, though not all of them. Altogether about 60,000 clones are present, 54% being singletons, with the ten largest covering more than 20%. Trimming shortened V by 4 bases and J by 0 bases, and 7 bases separated the two germline ends. The CDR3 is made up of 13 amino acids. CDR1 SNHLY and CDR2 FYNNEI come from the germline V gene. The sample comes from a study of cytotoxic CD8 clonotypes in ibrutinib-treated CLL. Study details: Samples had a mean of roughly 250,000 productive templates and tens of thousands of productive rearrangements.

Study results and limitations: The times at which samples were taken varied between sustained-remission and progressing patients.

This sequence originates from a human donor with chronic lymphocytic leukemia. The sequences come from PBMCs, collected at disease progression, from a patient treated with ibrutinib. This sequence joins TRBV2 and TRBJ2-7; perhaps TRBD2 as D (5 bases). For the CDR3, the DNA is TGTGCCAGCAGTGTTAGCGTCTCCTACGAGCAGTACTTC. It yields the protein CASSVSVSYEQYF.